The subject of this entry is one T cell receptor beta chain. The sample comes from a study of blood T cell repertoires in COVID-19. Germline V gene data show CDR1 as DFQATT and CDR2 as SNEGSKA (reference sequence). The V end lost 5 bases, the J end lost 5 bases, and 9 bases lay between the germline ends. CDR3 length equals 11 residues. Authors' data handling: Estimation of nucleated cell counts was performed using reference gene primer amplification. TCRdb's table, derived via immunoSEQ multiplex PCR, lists solely in-frame clones and lacks some. D and trimming come from the DNA, and the V and J calls and clone size come from that table. The data hold around 230,000 clones, with 83% observed a single time.

The chain recombines TRBV20-1 with TRBJ1-2, with a possible D match to TRBD1 (5 bases). The TCR sequence derives from a woman aged 45-65 years with acute or convalescent COVID-19. The sample comprised peripheral blood. The CDR3 region has the DNA TGCAGTGCTCCCGGGACTTATGGCTACACCTTC. Encoded protein: CSAPGTYGYTF.